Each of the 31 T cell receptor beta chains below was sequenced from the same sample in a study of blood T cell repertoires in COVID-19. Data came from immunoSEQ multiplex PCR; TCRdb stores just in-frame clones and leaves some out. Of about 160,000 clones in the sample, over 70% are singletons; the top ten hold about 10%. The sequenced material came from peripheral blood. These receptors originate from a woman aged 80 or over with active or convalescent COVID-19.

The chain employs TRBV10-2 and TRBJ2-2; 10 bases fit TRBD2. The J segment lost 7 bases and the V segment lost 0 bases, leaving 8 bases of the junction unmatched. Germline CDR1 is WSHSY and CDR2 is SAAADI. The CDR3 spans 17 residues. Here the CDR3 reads CASSESRTSGHGGELFF. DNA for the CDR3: TGCGCCAGCAGTGAGTCCCGGACTAGCGGCCACGGCGGGGAGCTGTTTTTT.

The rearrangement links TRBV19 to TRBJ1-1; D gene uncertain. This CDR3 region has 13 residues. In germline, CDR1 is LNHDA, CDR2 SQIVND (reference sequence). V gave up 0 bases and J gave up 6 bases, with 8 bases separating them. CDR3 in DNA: TGTGCCAGTAGTATAGATCAGGTACCTGAAGCTTTCTTT. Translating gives CASSIDQVPEAFF.

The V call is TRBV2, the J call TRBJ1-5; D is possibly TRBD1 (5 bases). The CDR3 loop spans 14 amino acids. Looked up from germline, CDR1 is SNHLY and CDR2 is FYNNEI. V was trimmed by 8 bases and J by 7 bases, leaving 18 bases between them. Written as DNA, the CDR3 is TGTGCCAGCTCAACTCAGGGAAAAGGGCAGCCCCAGCATTTT. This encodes CASSTQGKGQPQHF.

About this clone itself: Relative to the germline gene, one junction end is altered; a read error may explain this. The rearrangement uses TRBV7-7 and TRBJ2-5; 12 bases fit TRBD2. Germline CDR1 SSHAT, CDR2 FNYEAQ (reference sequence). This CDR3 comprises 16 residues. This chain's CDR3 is CASSSSSGGASGTQYF. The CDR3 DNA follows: TGTGCTAGCAGCTCCTCTAGCGGGGGGGCATCGGGGACCCAGTACTTC.

The CDR3 DNA follows: TGTGCCAGCAGTTACCGCCTGGACAGGGGATACGAGCAGTACTTC. Encoded protein: CASSYRLDRGYEQYF. The chain employs TRBV6-5 and TRBJ2-7; TRBD1 aligns across 9 bases. V lost 2 bases, J lost 4 bases, and 6 bases stayed unmatched. There are 15 residues in the CDR3. Germline V lookup: CDR1 MNHEY, CDR2 SVGAGI.

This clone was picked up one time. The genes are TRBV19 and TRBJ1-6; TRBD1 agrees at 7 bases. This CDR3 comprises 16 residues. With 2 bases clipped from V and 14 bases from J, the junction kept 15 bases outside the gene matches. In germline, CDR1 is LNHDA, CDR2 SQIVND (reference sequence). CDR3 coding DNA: TGTGCCAGTAGTATAAACTGGGACAGCTGGTATGAGGCCCTCCACTTT. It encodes CASSINWDSWYEALHF.

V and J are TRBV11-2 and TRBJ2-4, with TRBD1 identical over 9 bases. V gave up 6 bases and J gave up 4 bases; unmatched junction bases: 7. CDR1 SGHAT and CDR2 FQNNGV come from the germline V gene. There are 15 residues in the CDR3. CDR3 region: CASSYRTGDKNIQYF. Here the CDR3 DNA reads TGTGCCAGCAGTTACAGGACAGGGGATAAAAACATTCAGTACTTC.

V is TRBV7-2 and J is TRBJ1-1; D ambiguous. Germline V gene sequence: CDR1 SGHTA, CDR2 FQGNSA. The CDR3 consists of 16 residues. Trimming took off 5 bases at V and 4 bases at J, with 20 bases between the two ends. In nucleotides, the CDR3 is TGTGCCAGCAGCCCATCACGACCAAGAGGAGGCACTGAAGCTTTCTTT. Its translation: CASSPSRPRGGTEAFF.

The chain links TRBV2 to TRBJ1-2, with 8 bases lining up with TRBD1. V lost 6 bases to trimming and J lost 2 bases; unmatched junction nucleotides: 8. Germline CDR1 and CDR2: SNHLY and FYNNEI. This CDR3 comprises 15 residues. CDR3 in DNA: TGTGCCAGCAGAAGGACGGGACAGGAGAACTATGGCTACACCTTC. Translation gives CASRRTGQENYGYTF.

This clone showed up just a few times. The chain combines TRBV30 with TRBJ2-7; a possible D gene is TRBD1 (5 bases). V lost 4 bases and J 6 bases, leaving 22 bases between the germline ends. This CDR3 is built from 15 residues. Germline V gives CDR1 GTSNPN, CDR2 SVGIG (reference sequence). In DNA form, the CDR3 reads TGTGCCTGGACCCCAGGATGGCCGCAGGGCCCCGAGCAGTACTTC. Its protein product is CAWTPGWPQGPEQYF.

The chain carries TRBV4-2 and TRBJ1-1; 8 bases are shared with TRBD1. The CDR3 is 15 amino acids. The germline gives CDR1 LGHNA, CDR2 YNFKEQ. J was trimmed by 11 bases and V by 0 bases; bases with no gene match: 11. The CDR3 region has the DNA TGTGCCAGCAGCCAAGAGGGACAGGACCTCCCCCGCGCTTTCTTT. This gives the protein CASSQEGQDLPRAFF.

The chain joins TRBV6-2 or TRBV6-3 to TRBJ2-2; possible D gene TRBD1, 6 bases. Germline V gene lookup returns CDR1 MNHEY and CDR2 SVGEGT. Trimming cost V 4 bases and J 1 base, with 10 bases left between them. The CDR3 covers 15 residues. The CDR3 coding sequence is TGTGCCAGCAGTTCTCGGACAGAGAACACCGGGGAGCTGTTTTTT. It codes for CASSSRTENTGELFF.

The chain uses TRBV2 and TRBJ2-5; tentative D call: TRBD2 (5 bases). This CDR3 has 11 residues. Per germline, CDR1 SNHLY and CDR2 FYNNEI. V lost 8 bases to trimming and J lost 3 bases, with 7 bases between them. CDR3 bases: TGTGCCAGCGCGGGCGAAGAGACCCAGTACTTC. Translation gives CASAGEETQYF.

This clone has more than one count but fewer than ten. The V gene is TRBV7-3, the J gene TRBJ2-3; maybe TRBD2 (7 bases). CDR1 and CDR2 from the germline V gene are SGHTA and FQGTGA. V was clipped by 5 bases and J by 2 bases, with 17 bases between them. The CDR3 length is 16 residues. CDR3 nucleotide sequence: TGTGCCAGCAGCCGTAGGGGGGGGGCCCCCACAGATACGCAGTATTTT. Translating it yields CASSRRGGAPTDTQYF.

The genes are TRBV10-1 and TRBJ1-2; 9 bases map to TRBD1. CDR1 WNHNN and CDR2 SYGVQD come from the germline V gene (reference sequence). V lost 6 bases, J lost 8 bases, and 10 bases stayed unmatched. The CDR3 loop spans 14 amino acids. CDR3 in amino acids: CASSPGTGFEGYTF. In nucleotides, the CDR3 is TGCGCCAGCAGCCCCGGGACAGGGTTTGAGGGCTACACCTTC.

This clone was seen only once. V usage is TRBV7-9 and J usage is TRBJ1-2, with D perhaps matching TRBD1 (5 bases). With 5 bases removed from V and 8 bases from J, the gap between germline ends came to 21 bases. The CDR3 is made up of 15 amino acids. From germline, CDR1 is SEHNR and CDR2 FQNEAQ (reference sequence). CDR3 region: CASSTSTVPSEGYTF. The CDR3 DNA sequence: TGTGCCAGCAGCACGTCGACAGTCCCGTCGGAGGGCTACACCTTC.

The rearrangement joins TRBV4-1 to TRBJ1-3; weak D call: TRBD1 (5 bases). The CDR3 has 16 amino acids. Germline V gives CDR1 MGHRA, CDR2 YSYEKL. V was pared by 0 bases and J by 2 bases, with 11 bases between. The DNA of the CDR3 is TGCGCCAGCAGCCAAGACCCAGGGTCTACTGGAAACACCATATATTTT. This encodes CASSQDPGSTGNTIYF.

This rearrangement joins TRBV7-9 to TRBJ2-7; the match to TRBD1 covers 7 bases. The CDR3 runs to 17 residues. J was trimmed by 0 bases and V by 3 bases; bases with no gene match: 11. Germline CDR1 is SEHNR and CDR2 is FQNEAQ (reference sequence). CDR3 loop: CASSFIGVRGISYEQYF. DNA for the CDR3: TGTGCCAGCAGCTTCATAGGGGTCAGGGGGATCTCCTACGAGCAGTACTTC.

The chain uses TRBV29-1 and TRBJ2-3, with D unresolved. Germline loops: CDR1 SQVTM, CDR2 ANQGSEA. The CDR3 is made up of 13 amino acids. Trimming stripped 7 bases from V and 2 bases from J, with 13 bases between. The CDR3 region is CSAGGQYTDTQYF. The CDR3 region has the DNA TGCAGCGCTGGTGGTCAGTACACAGATACGCAGTATTTT.

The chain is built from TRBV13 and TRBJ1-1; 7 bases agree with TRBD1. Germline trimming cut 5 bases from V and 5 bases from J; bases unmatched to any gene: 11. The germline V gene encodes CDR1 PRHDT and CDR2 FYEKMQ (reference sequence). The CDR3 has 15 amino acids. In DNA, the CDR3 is TGTGCCAGCAGCCCCGCACAGGGGCAAAGGACTGAAGCTTTCTTT. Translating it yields CASSPAQGQRTEAFF.

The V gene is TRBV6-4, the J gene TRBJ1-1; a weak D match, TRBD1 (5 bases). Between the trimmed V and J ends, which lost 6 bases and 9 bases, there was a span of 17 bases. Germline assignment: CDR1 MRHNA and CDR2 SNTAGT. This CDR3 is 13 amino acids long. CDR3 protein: CASSRLRDSKAFF. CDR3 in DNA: TGTGCCAGCAGCAGATTGAGGGACTCAAAAGCTTTCTTT.

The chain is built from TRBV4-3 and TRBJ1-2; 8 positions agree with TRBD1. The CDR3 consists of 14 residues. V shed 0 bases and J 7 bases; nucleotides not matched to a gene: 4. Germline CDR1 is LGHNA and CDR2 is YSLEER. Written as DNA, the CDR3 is TGCGCCAGCAGCCAAGACCAGGGGGCGCGTGGCTACACCTTC. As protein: CASSQDQGARGYTF.

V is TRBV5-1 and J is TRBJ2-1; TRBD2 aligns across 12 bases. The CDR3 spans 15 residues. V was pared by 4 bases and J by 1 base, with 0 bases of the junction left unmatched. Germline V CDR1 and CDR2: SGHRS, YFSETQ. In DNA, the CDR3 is TGCGCCAGCAGCGGGACTAGCGGGTCCTACAATGAGCAGTTCTTC. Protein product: CASSGTSGSYNEQFF.

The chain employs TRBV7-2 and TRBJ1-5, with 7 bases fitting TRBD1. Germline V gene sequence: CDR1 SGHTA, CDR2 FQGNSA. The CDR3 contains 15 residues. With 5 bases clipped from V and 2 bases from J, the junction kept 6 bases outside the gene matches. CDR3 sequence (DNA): TGTGCCAGCAGCCCAATCGACAGGGGCAATCAGCCCCAGCATTTT. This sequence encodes CASSPIDRGNQPQHF.

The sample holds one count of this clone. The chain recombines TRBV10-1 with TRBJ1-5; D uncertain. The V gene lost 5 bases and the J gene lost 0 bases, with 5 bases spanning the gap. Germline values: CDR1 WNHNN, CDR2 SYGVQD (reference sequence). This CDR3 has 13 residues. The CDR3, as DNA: TGCGCCAGCAGTCCAGATAGCAATCAGCCCCAGCATTTT. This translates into CASSPDSNQPQHF.

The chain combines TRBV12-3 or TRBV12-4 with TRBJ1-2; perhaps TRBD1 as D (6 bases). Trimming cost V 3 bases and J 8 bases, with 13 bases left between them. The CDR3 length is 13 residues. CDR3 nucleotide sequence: TGTGCCAGCAGTTTTGGGGGGGCGCGGGGCTACACCTTC. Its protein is CASSFGGARGYTF.

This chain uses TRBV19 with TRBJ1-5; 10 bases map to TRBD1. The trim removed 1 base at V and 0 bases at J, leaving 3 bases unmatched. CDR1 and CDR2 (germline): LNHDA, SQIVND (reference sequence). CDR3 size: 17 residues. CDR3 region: CASSIGQGAYSNQPQHF. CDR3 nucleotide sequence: TGTGCCAGTAGTATAGGACAGGGGGCATATAGCAATCAGCCCCAGCATTTT.

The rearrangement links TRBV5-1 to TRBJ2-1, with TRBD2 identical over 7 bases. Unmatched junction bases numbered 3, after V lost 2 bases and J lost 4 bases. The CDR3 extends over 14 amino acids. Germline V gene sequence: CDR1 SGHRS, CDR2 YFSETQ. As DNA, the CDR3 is TGCGCCAGCAGCTTCGCCGGGGGGTACAATGAGCAGTTCTTC. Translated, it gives CASSFAGGYNEQFF.

Here the CDR3 reads CASSLAQGGPETQYF. CDR3 coding DNA: TGTGCCAGCAGCTTAGCCCAAGGTGGGCCAGAGACCCAGTACTTC. V usage is TRBV7-9 and J usage is TRBJ2-5; D not certain. Between the trimmed V and J ends, which lost 0 bases and 4 bases, there was a span of 12 bases. The CDR3 is made up of 15 amino acids. Germline V lookup: CDR1 SEHNR, CDR2 FQNEAQ (reference sequence).

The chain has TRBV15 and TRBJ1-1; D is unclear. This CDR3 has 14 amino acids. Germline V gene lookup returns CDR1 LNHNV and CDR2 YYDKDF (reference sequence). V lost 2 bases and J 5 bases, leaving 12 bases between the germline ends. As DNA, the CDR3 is TGTGCCACCAGCAGAAGGACTTTCAAAACTGAAGCTTTCTTT. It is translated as CATSRRTFKTEAFF. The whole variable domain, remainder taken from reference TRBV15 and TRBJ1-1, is DAMVIQNPRYQVTQFGKPVTLSCSQTLNHNVMYWYQQKSSQAPKLLFHYYDKDFNNEADTPDNFQSRRPNTSFCFLDIRSPGLGDTAMYLCATSRRTFKTEAFFGQGTRLTVV.

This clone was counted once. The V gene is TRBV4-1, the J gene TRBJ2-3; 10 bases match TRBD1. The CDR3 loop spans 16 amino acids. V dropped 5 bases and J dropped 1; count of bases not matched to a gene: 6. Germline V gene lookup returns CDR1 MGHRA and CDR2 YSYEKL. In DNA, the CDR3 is TGCGCCAGCAGCACCGGGACAGGGGATGGCACAGATACGCAGTATTTT. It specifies CASSTGTGDGTDTQYF.